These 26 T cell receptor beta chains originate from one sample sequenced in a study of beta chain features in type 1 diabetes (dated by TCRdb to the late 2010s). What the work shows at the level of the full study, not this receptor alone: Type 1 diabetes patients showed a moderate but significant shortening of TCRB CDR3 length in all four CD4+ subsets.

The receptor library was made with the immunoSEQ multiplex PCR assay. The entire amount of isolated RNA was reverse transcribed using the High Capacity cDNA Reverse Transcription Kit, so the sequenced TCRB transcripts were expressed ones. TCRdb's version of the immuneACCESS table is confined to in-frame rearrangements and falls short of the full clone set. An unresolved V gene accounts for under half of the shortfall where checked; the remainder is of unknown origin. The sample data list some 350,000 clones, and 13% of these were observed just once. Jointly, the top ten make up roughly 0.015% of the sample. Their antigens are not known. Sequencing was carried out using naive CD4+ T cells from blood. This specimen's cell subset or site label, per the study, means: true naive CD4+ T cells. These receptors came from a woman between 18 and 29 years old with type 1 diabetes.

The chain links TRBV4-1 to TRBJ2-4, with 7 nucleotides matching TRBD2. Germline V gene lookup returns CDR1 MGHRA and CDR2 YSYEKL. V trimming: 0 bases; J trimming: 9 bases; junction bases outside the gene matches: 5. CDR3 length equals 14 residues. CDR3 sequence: CASSQDHGGVIQYF. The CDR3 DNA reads TGCGCCAGCAGCCAAGATCATGGGGGGGTCATTCAGTACTTC.

The CDR3 region is CASSLWGVGELFF. The CDR3 coding sequence is TGTGCCAGCAGTTTGTGGGGGGTCGGGGAGCTGTTTTTT. The chain is built from TRBV27 and TRBJ2-2; a weak D match, TRBD2 (6 bases). In germline, CDR1 is MNHEY, CDR2 SMNVEV (reference sequence). V was clipped by 3 bases and J by 7 bases, with 9 bases between them. This CDR3 spans 13 amino acids.

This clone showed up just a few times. CDR3 DNA sequence: TGTGCCAGTAGTATAGGAGGGGGCGCGGAGACCCAGTACTTC. This translates into CASSIGGGAETQYF. The V gene is TRBV19, the J gene TRBJ2-5, with TRBD1 matching over 7 bases. J gave up 5 bases and V 1 base, and 4 bases lay outside the gene matches. CDR1 and CDR2 from the germline V gene are LNHDA and SQIVND (reference sequence). The CDR3 is 14 residues long.

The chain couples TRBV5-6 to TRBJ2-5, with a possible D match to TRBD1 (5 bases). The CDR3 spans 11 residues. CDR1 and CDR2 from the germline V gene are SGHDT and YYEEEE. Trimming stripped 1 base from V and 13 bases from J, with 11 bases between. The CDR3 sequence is CASSLWRQWYF. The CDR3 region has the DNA TGTGCCAGCAGCTTGTGGAGACAGTGGTACTTC.

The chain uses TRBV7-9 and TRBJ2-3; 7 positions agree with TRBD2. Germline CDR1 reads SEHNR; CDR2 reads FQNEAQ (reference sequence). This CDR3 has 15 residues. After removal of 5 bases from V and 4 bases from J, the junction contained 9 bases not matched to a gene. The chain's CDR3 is CASSDGLVSPDTQYF. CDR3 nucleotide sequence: TGTGCCAGCAGCGACGGACTAGTTAGTCCAGATACGCAGTATTTT.

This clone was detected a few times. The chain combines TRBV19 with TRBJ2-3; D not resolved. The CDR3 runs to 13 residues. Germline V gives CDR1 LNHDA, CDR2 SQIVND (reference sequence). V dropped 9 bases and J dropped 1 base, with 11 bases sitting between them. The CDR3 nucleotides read TGTGCCAGCCACCCCGCGGGCACAGATACGCAGTATTTT. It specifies CASHPAGTDTQYF.

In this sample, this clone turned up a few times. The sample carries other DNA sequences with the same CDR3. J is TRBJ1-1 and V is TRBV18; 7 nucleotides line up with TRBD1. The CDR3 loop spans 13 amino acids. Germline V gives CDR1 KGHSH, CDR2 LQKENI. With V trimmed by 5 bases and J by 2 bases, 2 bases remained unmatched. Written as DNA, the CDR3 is TGTGCCAGCTCAGGGACAGAAAACACTGAAGCTTTCTTT. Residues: CASSGTENTEAFF.

CDR3 sequence: CASSLATGQGATYEQYF. For the CDR3, the DNA is TGCGCCAGCAGCTTGGCCACGGGACAGGGGGCAACATACGAGCAGTACTTC. The chain links TRBV5-1 to TRBJ2-7; 12 positions agree with TRBD1. Losses at the gene ends were 0 bases for V and 4 bases for J; bases not matched to a gene: 8. Germline lookup yields CDR1 SGHRS and CDR2 YFSETQ. The CDR3 runs 17 residues. The full variable domain, completed using reference TRBV5-1 and TRBJ2-7, is KAGVTQTPRYLIKTRGQQVTLSCSPISGHRSVSWYQQTPGQGLQFLFEYFSETQRNKGNFPGRFSGRQFSNSRSEMNVSTLELGDSALYLCASSLATGQGATYEQYFGPGTRLTVT.

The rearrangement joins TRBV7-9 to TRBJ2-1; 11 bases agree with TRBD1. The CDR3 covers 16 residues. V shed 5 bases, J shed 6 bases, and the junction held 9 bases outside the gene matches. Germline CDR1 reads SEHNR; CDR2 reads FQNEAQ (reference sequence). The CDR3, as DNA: TGTGCCAGCAGCCCCTACCGGGACAGGGGGGCCAATGAGCAGTTCTTC. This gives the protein CASSPYRDRGANEQFF.

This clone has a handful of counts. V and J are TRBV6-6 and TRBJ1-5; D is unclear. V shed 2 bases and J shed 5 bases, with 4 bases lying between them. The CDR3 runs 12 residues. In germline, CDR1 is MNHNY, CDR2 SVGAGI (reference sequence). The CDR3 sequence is CASSYLDQPQHF. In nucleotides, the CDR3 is TGTGCCAGCAGTTACCTTGATCAGCCCCAGCATTTT.

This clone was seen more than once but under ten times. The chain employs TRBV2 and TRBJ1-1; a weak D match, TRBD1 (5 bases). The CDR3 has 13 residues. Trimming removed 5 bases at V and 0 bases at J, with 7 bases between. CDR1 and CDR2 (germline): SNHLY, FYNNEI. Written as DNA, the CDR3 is TGTGCCAGCAGTCAGGGCATGAACACTGAAGCTTTCTTT. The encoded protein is CASSQGMNTEAFF.

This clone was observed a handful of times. This CDR3 reads CASSEFGLANTGELFF. CDR3 coding DNA: TGTGCCAGCAGTGAATTTGGCCTAGCGAACACCGGGGAGCTGTTTTTT. The chain joins TRBV2 to TRBJ2-2; D remains unclear. V lost 2 bases and J 0 bases, leaving 10 bases between the germline ends. The CDR3 totals 16 residues. Germline-derived CDR1 and CDR2 are SNHLY and FYNNEI.

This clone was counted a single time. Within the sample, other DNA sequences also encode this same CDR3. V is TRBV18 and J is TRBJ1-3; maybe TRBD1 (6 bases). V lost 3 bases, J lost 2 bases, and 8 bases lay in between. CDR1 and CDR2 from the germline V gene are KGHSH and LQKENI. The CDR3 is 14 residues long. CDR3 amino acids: CASSPDSPGNTIYF. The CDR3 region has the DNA TGTGCCAGCTCACCGGACAGTCCTGGAAACACCATATATTTT. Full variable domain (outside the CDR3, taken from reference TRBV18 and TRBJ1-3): NAGVMQNPRHLVRRRGQEARLRCSPMKGHSHVYWYRQLPEEGLKFMVYLQKENIIDESGMPKERFSAEFPKEGPSILRIQQVVRGDSAAYFCASSPDSPGNTIYFGEGSWLTVV.

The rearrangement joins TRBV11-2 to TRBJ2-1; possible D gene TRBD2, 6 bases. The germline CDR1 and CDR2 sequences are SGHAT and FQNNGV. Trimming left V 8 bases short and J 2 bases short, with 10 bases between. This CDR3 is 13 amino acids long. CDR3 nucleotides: TGTGCCAGCGGGAGGATCACCTACAATGAGCAGTTCTTC. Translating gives CASGRITYNEQFF.

CDR3 residues: CASSAQLATIRGNEQFF. CDR3 sequence (DNA): TGTGCCAGCAGCGCCCAGCTAGCGACGATCCGGGGGAATGAGCAGTTCTTC. The genes are TRBV14 and TRBJ2-1; weak D call: TRBD2 (6 bases). Trimming left V 5 bases short and J 7 bases short, with 24 bases between. Germline CDR1 is SGHDN and CDR2 is FVKESK. The CDR3 contains 17 residues.

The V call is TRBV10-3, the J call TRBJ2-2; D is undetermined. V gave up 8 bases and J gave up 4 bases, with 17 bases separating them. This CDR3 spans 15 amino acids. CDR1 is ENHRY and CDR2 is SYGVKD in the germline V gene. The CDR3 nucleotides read TGTGCCATCTCCCCAGGAAGTATTAGCACCGGGGAGCTGTTTTTT. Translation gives CAISPGSISTGELFF.

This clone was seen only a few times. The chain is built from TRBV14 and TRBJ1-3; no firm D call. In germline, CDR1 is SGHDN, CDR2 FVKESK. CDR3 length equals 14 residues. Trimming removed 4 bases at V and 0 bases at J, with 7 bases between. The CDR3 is CASSLQSSGNTIYF. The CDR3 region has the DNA TGTGCCAGCAGCCTACAGAGCTCTGGAAACACCATATATTTT.

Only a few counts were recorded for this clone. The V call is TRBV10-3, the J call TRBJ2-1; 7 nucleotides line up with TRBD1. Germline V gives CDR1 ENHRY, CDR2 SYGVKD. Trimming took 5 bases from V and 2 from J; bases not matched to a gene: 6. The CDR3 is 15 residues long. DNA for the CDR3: TGTGCCATCAGTCAAGCCCAGGGGGCCTACAATGAGCAGTTCTTC. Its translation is CAISQAQGAYNEQFF.

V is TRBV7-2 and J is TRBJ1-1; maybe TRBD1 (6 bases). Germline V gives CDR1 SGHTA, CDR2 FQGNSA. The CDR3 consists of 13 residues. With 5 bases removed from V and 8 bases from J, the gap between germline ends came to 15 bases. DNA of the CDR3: TGTGCCAGCAGCCCTCGGGGGGGCAACGAAGCTTTCTTT. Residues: CASSPRGGNEAFF.

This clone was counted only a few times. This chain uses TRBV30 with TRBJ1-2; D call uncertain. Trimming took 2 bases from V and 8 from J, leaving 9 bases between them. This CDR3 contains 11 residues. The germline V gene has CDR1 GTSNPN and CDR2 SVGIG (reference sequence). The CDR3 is CAWSSAEGYTF. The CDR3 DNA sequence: TGTGCCTGGAGTTCCGCGGAAGGCTACACCTTC.

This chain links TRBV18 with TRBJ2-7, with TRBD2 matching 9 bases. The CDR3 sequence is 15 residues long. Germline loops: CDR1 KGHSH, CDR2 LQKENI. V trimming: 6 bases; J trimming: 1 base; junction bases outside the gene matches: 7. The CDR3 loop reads CASSPTLAGSYEQYF. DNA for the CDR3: TGTGCCAGCTCCCCGACCCTAGCGGGGTCCTACGAGCAGTACTTC.

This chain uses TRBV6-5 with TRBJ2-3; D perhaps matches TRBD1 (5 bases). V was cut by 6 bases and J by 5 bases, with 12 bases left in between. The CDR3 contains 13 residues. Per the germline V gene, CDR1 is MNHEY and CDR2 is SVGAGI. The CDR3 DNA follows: TGTGCCAGCAGCAGCAGGGCTGGAGATACGCAGTATTTT. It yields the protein CASSSRAGDTQYF.

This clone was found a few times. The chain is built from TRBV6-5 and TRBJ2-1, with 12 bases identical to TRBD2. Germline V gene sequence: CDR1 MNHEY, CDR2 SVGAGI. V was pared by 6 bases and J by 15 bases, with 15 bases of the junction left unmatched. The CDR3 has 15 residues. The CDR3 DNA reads TGTGCCAGCAGCCCCGGACTAGCGGGACTTCCAAAAGCGTTCTTC. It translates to CASSPGLAGLPKAFF.

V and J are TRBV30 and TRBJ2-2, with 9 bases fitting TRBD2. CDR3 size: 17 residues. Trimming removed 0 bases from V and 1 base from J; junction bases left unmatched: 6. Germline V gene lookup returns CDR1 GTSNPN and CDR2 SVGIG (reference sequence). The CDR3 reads CAWSVSRTSENTGELFF. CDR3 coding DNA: TGTGCCTGGAGTGTAAGCAGGACTAGCGAGAACACCGGGGAGCTGTTTTTT.

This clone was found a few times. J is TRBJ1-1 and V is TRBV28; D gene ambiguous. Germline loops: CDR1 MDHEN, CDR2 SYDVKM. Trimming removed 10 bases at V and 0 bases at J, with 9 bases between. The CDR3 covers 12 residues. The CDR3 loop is CAIRSLNTEAFF. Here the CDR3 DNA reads TGTGCCATCCGAAGCTTGAACACTGAAGCTTTCTTT.

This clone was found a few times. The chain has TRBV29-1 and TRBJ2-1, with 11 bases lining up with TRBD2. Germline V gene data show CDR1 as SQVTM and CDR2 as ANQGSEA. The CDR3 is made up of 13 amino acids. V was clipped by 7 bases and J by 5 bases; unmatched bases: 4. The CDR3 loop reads CSGETSGDNEQFF. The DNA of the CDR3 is TGCAGCGGAGAGACTAGCGGGGACAATGAGCAGTTCTTC.